The entry that follows covers one T cell receptor (beta chain) sequence. What it recognizes is unknown. The data were taken from a study of T-cell memory formation after mild COVID-19. As for the study in general: Largely, TCR clusters stayed within a single donor.

Whole-study results and caveats: Confirmation of SARS-CoV-2 specificity was lacking for second-wave clones peaking day 37.

TCRdb re-called the 5' RACE reads through MiXCR, storing one row per CDR3 protein. The profile shows hundreds of thousands of distinct CDR3 sequences, around a quarter of them singletons. Between the trimmed V and J ends, which lost 5 bases and 4 bases, there was a span of 15 bases. The germline V gene has CDR1 LGHNA and CDR2 YSLEER. This CDR3 region has 15 residues. This receptor was obtained from an adult woman who had mild COVID-19 (a few samples of this study predate the infection). Cell type and time point are not known. Specimen: PBMCs or a T cell subset sorted from them (not recorded which). V usage is TRBV4-3 and J usage is TRBJ2-1; TRBD2 might be the D (6 bases). CDR3 in amino acids: CASSSGVSSYNEQFF. As DNA, the CDR3 is TGCGCCAGCAGCTCGGGGGTCTCGAGTTACAATGAGCAGTTCTTC.